The rows below give T cell receptor beta chains drawn from one sample of a study of beta chain features in type 1 diabetes. Sequenced by immunoSEQ multiplex PCR; TCRdb stores in-frame clones only, minus some. In the table there are a few hundred thousand clones, around a quarter of which are singletons. The sequencing input was central memory CD4+ T cells from blood. The receptors come from a man aged 25 to 40 in good health. Each CDR3 is given with its conserved first and last residue. Fields, in order: V gene, J gene, CDR3 protein.

TRBV20-1	TRBJ2-1	CSARDSPEQFF
TRBV27	TRBJ1-5	CASSPQGGGQPQHF
TRBV30	TRBJ2-3	CACSAAGGGAVDTQYF
TRBV15	TRBJ2-5	CATSSQKETQYF
TRBV29-1	TRBJ2-5	CSVEVGQETQYF
TRBV10-3	TRBJ2-1	CAISEEEVNEQFF
TRBV18	TRBJ2-7	CASSPLGTSGNEQYF
TRBV30	TRBJ1-3	CAWSGRAGYSGNTIYF
TRBV7-2	TRBJ1-1	CASSLGQANTEAFF
TRBV6-1	TRBJ2-5	CASRRGGIQETQYF
TRBV20-1	TRBJ2-5	CSAGQETQYF
TRBV28	TRBJ2-7	CASSLRVQEQYF
TRBV4-2	TRBJ2-4	CASSQISTGGTKNIQYF
TRBV5-1	TRBJ2-5	CASSTLRTGRSSQETQYF
TRBV15	TRBJ2-1	CATRPGTGNYNEQFF
TRBV30	TRBJ2-1	CAWRLVSSYNEQFF
TRBV7-2	TRBJ2-7	CASSLAGLGADEQYF
TRBV5-4	TRBJ2-1	CASSPEREPYNEQFF
TRBV4-3	TRBJ2-1	CASSQENVLNEQFF
TRBV7-9	TRBJ1-2	CASSLSSGTHYGYTF
TRBV29-1	-	CSATGWLRNEQYF
TRBV19	TRBJ2-5	CASSKIGVQETQYF
TRBV25-1	TRBJ1-2	CASSEGLYGYTF
TRBV6-6	TRBJ2-5	CASSLRWETQYF
TRBV23-1	TRBJ1-6	CASRRNSPLHF
TRBV6-6	TRBJ2-6	CASSYGRAGANVLTF
TRBV6-1	TRBJ1-1	CASSANTGLEAFF
TRBV12-2	TRBJ1-4	CASRRDRGRNEKLFF
TRBV29-1	TRBJ1-2	CSTDRDTASYGYTF
TRBV25-1	TRBJ2-1	CASSAPGSPYNEQFF
TRBV30	TRBJ1-2	CAWSRQGMGGYTF
TRBV5-1	TRBJ2-7	CASSVDREYEQYF
TRBV30	TRBJ2-3	CAWTRGGQGSTDTQYF
TRBV5-6	TRBJ2-1	CASSLQFPGRGNEQFF
TRBV7-2	TRBJ2-7	CASSSSFLAVGSYEQYF
TRBV5-4	TRBJ2-2	CASSQGPNTGELFF
TRBV6-5	TRBJ2-2	CASSYSGTTNTGELFF
TRBV7-2	TRBJ1-1	CASSFERDTEAFF
TRBV7-2	TRBJ2-7	CASSQQASGGYEQYF
TRBV2	TRBJ2-1	CASSERTYNEQFF
TRBV7-2	TRBJ1-2	CASSLGAGYGYTF
TRBV4-2	TRBJ1-4	CASSQASGIMEKLFF
TRBV5-4	TRBJ2-1	CASSLGQASYNEQFF
TRBV5-1	TRBJ2-3	CASSGGQGSTDTQYF
TRBV7-9	TRBJ2-5	CASSLDLGGTETQYF
TRBV19	TRBJ2-1	CASSSGTRQFF
TRBV2	TRBJ2-1	CASSQEASSYNEQFF
TRBV11-2	TRBJ2-5	CASSLVGRETQYF
TRBV30	TRBJ1-2	CAWKAGAGYGYTF
TRBV10-3	TRBJ2-2	CAISRTTGELFF
TRBV5-6	TRBJ2-1	CASSLAGDRNEQFF
TRBV11-2	TRBJ1-1	CASSLELGTEAFF
TRBV5-4	TRBJ2-5	CASSSGQGNGETQYF
TRBV27	TRBJ2-7	CASSLRIAGGGVHEQYF
TRBV5-1	TRBJ2-7	CASSPRQGAGEQYF
TRBV2	TRBJ1-5	CASSRRSNQPQHF
TRBV28	TRBJ2-2	CASSLDGQVTGELFF